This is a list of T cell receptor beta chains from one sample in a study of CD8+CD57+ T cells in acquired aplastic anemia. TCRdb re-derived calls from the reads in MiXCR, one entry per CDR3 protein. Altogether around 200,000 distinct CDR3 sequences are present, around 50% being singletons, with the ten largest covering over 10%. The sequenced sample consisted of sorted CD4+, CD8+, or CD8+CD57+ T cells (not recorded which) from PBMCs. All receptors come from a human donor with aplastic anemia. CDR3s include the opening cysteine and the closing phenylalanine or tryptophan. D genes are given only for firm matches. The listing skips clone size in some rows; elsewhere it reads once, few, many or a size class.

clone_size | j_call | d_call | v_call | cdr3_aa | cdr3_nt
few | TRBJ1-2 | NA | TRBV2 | CASTDGNYGYTF | TGTGCCTCCACGGACGGAAACTATGGCTACACCTTC
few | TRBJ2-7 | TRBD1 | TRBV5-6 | CASSLADRDYYEQYF | TGTGCCAGCAGCTTGGCAGACAGGGATTACTACGAGCAGTACTTC
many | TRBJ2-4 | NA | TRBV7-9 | CASRLGGTGNIQYF | TGTGCCAGCAGACTAGGTGGGACCGGAAACATTCAGTACTTC
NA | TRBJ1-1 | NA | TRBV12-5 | CASGRSANTEAFF | TGTGCTAGTGGTAGGTCGGCGAACACTGAAGCTTTCTTC
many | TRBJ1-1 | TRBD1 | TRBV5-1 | CASGPWDRELSEAFF | TGCGCCAGCGGGCCTTGGGACAGGGAGCTTTCTGAAGCTTTCTTT
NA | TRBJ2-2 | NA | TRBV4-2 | CASSQSSVDTGELFF | TGTGCCAGCAGCCAATCTTCGGTGGACACCGGGGAGCTGTTTTTT
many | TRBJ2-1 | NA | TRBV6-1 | CASSPYRRNEQFF | TGTGCCAGCAGTCCCTACCGGAGGAATGAGCAGTTCTTC
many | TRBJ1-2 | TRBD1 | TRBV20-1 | CSAESAPGQIAYGYTF | TGCAGTGCTGAATCTGCCCCGGGACAGATCGCCTATGGCTACACCTTC
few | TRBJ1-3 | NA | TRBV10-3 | CAISDTGNTIYF | TGTGCCATCAGTGATACCGGAAACACCATATATTTT
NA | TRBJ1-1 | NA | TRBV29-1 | CSATKGGNTEAFF | TGCAGCGCAACCAAGGGGGGGAACACTGAAGCTTTCTTT
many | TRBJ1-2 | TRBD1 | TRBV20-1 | CSAPDRVYGYTF | TGCAGTGCTCCCGACAGGGTCTATGGCTACACCTTC
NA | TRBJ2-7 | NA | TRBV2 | CASTGRSSYEQYF | TGTGCCAGCACGGGACGAAGCTCCTACGAGCAGTACTTC
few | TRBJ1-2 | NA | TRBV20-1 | CSAGGYTF | TGCAGTGCGGGAGGCTACACCTTC
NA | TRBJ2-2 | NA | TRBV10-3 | CASSLESGELFF | TGTGCCAGCAGTTTAGAAAGCGGGGAGCTGTTTTTT
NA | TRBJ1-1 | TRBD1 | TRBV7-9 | CASSWTGMNTEAFF | TGTGCCAGCAGCTGGACAGGTATGAACACTGAAGCTTTCTTT
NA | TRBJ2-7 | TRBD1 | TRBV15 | CATSRDVGTGVYYEQYF | TGTGCCACCAGCAGAGATGTTGGGACAGGGGTATACTACGAGCAGTACTTC
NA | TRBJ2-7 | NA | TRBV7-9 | CASTPKDWNYEQYF | TGTGCCAGCACTCCGAAGGACTGGAACTACGAGCAGTACTTC
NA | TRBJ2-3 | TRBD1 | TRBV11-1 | CASRDRDGSTDTQYF | TGTGCCAGCAGAGACAGGGACGGGAGCACAGATACGCAGTATTTT
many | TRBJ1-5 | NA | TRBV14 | CASSHFNQPQHF | TGTGCCAGCAGCCACTTTAATCAGCCCCAGCATTTT
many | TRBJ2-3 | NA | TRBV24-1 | CATQRGPSTDTQYF | TGTGCCACCCAACGGGGGCCGAGCACAGATACGCAGTATTTT
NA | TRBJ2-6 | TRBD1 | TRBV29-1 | CSVLGQGLVSGANVLTF | TGCAGCGTTCTCGGACAGGGGCTTGTCTCTGGGGCCAACGTCCTGACTTTC
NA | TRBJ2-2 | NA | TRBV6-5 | CASSYYRVNTGELLF | TGTGCCAGCAGTTACTATAGGGTTAACACCGGGGAGCTGCTTTTT
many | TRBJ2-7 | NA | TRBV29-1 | CSALSGRGAFYEQYF | TGCAGCGCCCTTAGTGGTCGGGGGGCCTTCTACGAGCAGTACTTC
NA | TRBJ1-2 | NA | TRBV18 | CASSPGVVGYTF | TGTGCCAGCTCACCAGGGGTGGTAGGCTACACCTTC
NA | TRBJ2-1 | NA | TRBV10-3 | CAITRESYNEQFF | TGTGCCATCACTAGAGAGTCCTACAATGAGCAGTTCTTC
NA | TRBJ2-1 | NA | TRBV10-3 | CAISEEGIEQFF | TGTGCCATCAGTGAGGAGGGAATTGAGCAGTTCTTC
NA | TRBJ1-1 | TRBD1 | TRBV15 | CATSQRQGGTEAFF | TGTGCCACCAGCCAACGACAGGGAGGGACTGAAGCTTTCTTT
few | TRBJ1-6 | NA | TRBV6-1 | CASGSGGGNSPLHF | TGTGCCAGCGGGTCGGGCGGGGGAAATTCACCCCTCCACTTT
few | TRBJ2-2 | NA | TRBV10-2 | CASRTGTLNTGELFF | TGCGCCAGCAGGACCGGGACCTTGAACACCGGGGAGCTGTTTTTT
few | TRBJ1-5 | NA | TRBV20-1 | CSAKAGTPSQPQHF | TGCAGTGCTAAGGCAGGGACACCGAGTCAGCCCCAGCATTTT
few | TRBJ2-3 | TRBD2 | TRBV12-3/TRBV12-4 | CASTLGGGGYTDTQYF | TGTGCCAGCACCTTAGGAGGCGGGGGGTACACAGATACGCAGTATTTT
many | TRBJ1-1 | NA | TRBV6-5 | CASSYSFEMNTEAFF | TGTGCCAGCAGTTACTCGTTTGAGATGAACACTGAAGCTTTCTTT
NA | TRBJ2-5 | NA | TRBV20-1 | CSAIRVGSQETQYF | TGCAGTGCTATTAGGGTAGGGAGCCAAGAGACCCAGTACTTC
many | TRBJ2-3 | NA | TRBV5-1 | CASSLPRQDSTDTQYF | TGCGCCAGCAGCTTGCCTAGACAGGATAGCACAGATACGCAGTATTTT
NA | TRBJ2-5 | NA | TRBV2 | CASFYPVYQETQYF | TGTGCCAGTTTTTACCCGGTCTACCAAGAGACCCAGTACTTC
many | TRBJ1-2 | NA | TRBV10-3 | CAISEPGGGRIDGYTF | TGTGCCATCAGTGAACCTGGGGGAGGGAGAATCGATGGCTACACCTTC
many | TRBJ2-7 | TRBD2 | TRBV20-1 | CSAPPSSGGSYEQYF | TGCAGTGCCCCCCCCTCTAGCGGGGGGTCCTACGAGCAGTACTTC
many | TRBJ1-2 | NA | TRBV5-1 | CASRRQQGDYGYTF | TGCGCCAGCAGACGTCAGCAAGGAGACTATGGCTACACCTTC
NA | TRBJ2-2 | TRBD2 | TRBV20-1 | CSARDRSGGTYTGELFF | TGCAGTGCTAGAGATCGGAGCGGGGGAACTTACACCGGGGAGCTGTTTTTT
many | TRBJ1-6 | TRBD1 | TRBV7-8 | CASSLNGQGGSPLHF | TGTGCCAGCAGCTTAAACGGACAGGGCGGTTCACCCCTCCACTTT
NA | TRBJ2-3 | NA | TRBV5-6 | CASSLKSTQYF | TGTGCCAGCAGCTTGAAGTCTACGCAGTATTTT
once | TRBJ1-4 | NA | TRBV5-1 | CASSPGEASEKLFF | TGCGCCAGCAGCCCGGGGGAGGCTAGTGAAAAACTGTTTTTT
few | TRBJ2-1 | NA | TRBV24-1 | CATSDSSRSSYNEQFF | TGTGCCACCAGTGATTCCAGCAGGAGCTCCTACAATGAGCAGTTCTTC
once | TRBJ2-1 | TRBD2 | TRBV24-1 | CATGREGYNEQFF | TGTGCCACCGGACGGGAGGGGTACAATGAGCAGTTCTTC
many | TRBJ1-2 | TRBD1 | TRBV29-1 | CSVSPWDRAGGYTF | TGCAGCGTTTCCCCTTGGGACAGGGCAGGCGGCTACACCTTC
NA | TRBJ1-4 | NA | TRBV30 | CACRGSGEKLFF | TGTGCCTGTCGGGGATCCGGTGAAAAACTGTTTTTT
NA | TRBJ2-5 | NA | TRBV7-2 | CASSPARGGQETQYF | TGTGCCAGCAGCCCCGCAAGGGGGGGCCAAGAGACCCAGTACTTC
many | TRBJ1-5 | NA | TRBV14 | CASSLGGPNQPQHF | TGTGCCAGCAGCCTGGGGGGTCCCAATCAGCCCCAGCATTTT
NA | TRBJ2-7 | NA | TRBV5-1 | CASSLVDSNREQYF | TGCGCCAGCAGCTTGGTGGACTCCAATAGGGAGCAGTACTTC
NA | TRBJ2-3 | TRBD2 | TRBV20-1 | CSAGTTQDTQYF | TGCAGCGCGGGGACTACTCAAGATACGCAGTATTTT
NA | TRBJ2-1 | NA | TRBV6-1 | CASSRLLEYNEQFF | TGTGCCAGCAGTAGACTTTTAGAATACAATGAGCAGTTCTTC
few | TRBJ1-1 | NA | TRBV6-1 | CASQGFLGNTEAFF | TGTGCCAGCCAAGGGTTCCTCGGGAACACTGAAGCTTTCTTT
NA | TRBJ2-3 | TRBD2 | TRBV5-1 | CASSFLRETTDTQYF | TGCGCCAGCAGCTTCTTGCGGGAGACGACAGATACGCAGTATTTT
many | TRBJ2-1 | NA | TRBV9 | CASSVLGGIGEGEQFF | TGTGCCAGCAGCGTACTGGGAGGTATCGGCGAGGGTGAGCAGTTCTTC
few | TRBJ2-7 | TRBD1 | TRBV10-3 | CAIRVKGASYEQYF | TGTGCCATCAGGGTAAAGGGGGCGTCCTACGAGCAGTACTTC
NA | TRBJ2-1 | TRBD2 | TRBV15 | CATSGLAGGGNEQFF | TGTGCCACCAGCGGTCTAGCGGGAGGTGGTAATGAGCAGTTCTTC